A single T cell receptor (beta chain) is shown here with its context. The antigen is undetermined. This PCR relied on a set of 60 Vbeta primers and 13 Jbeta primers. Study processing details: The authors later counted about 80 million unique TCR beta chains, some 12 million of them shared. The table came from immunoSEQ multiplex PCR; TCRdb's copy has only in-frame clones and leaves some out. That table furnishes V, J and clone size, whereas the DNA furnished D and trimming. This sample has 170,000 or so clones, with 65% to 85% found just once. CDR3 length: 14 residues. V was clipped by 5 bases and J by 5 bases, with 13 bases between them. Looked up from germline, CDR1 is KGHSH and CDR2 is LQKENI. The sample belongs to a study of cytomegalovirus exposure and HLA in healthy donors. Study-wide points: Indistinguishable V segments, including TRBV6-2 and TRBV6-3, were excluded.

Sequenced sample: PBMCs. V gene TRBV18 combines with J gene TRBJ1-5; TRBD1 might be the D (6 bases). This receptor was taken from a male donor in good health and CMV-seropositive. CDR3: CASSADRSYQPQHF. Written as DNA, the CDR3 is TGTGCCAGCTCAGCAGACAGGAGTTATCAGCCCCAGCATTTT.